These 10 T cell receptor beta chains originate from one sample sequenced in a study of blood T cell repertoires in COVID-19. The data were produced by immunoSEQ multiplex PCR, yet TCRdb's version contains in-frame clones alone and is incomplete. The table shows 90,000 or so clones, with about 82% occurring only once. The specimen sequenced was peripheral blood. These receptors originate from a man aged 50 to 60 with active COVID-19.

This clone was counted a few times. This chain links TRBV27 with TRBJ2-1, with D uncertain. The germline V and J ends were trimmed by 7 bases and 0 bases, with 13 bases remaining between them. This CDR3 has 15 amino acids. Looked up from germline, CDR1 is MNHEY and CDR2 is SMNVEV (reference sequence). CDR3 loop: CASTSPVDSYNEQFF. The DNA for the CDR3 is TGTGCCAGCACTTCCCCGGTCGACTCCTACAATGAGCAGTTCTTC.

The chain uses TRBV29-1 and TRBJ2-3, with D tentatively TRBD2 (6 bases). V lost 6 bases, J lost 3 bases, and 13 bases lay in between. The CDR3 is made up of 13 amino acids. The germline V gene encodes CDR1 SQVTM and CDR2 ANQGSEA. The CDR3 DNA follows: TGCAGCGTCTCCTTCGGGGGAACAGATACGCAGTATTTT. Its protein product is CSVSFGGTDTQYF.

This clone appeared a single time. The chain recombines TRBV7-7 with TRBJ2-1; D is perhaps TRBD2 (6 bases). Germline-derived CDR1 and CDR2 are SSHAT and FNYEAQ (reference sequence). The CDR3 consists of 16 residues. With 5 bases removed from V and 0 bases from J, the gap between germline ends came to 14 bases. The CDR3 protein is CASSTLTRSSYNEQFF. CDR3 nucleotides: TGTGCCAGCAGCACCCTGACTAGGAGCTCCTACAATGAGCAGTTCTTC.

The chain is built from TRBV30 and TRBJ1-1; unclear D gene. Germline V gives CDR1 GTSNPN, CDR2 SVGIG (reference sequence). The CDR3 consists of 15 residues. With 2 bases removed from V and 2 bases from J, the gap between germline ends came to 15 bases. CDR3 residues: CAWSSTRRGNTEAFF. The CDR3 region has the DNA TGTGCCTGGAGTTCCACCAGGCGGGGAAACACTGAAGCTTTCTTT.

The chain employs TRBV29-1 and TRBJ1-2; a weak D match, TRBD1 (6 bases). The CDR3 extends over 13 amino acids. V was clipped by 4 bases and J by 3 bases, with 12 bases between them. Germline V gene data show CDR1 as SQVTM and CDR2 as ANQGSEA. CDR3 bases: TGCAGCGTTGTAGGGGACACGGACTATGGCTACACCTTC. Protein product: CSVVGDTDYGYTF.

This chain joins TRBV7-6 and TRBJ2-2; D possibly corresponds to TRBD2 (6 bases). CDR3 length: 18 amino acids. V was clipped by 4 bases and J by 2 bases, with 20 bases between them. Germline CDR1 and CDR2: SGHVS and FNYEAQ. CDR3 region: CASSSTTLRGINTGELFF. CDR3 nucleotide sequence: TGTGCCAGCAGCTCCACGACTTTGCGGGGAATTAACACCGGGGAGCTGTTTTTT.

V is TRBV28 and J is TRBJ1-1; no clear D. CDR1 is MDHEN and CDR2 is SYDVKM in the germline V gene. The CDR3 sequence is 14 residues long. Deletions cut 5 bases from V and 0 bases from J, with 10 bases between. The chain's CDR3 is CASSPTALNTEAFF. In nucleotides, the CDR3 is TGTGCCAGCAGTCCGACTGCCCTGAACACTGAAGCTTTCTTT.

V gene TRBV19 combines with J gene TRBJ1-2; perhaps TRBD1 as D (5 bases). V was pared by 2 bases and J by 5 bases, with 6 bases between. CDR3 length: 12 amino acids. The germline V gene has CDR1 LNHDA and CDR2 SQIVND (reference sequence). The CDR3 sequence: CASSITGYGYTF. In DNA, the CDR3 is TGTGCCAGTAGTATAACAGGATATGGCTACACCTTC.

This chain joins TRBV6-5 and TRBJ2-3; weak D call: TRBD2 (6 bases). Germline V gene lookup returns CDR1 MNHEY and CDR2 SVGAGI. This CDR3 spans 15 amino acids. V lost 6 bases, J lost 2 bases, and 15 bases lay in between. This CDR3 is CASRRSRGVTDTQYF. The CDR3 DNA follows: TGTGCCAGCAGGCGGAGTCGCGGGGTCACAGATACGCAGTATTTT.

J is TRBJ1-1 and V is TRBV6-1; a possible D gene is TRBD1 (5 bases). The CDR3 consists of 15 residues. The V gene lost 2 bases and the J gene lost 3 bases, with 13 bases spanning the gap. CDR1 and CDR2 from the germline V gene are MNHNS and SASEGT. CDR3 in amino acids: CASSEYLGGDTEAFF. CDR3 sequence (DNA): TGTGCCAGCAGTGAATATTTGGGAGGGGACACTGAAGCTTTCTTT.